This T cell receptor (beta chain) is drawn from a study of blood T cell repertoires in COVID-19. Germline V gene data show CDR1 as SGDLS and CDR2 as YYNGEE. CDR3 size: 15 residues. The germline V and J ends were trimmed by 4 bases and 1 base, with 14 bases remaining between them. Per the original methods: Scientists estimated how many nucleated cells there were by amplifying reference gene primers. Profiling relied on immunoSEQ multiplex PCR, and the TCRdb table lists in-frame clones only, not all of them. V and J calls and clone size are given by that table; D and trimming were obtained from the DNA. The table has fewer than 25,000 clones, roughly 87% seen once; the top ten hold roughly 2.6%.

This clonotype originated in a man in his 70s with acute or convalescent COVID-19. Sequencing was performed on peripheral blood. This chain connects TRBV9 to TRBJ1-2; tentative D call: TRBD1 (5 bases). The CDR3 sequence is CASSTSGNFNYGYTF. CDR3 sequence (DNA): TGTGCCAGCAGCACATCAGGGAACTTTAACTATGGCTACACCTTC. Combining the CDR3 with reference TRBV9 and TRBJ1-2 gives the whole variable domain DSGVTQTPKHLITATGQRVTLRCSPRSGDLSVYWYQQSLDQGLQFLIQYYNGEERAKGNILERFSAQQFPDLHSELNLSSLELGDSALYFCASSTSGNFNYGYTFGSGTRLTVV.